These T cell receptor beta chains were read from a single sample in a study of T cells after yellow fever vaccination. TCRdb reprocessed the 5' RACE reads with MiXCR, giving one entry per CDR3 protein. Of under 350,000 distinct CDR3 sequences in the sample, 4.1% were seen once. Material: PBMCs, obtained 5 days after the yellow fever booster vaccination. These receptors all stem from a man in his late teens or twenties who received the YFV17D yellow fever vaccine. CDR3s include the opening cysteine and the closing phenylalanine or tryptophan. The order of the fields is J gene, clone size, V gene, D gene, CDR3 DNA, CDR3 protein. A D gene is named only where the DNA matches it firmly. Size tells how often a clone was seen (once, few, many) or the class of an expanded clone, and some rows leave it out.

J gene: TRBJ1-5; clone size: many; V gene: TRBV6-2/TRBV6-3; D gene: .; CDR3 DNA: TGTGCCAGCAGCGAGGGACAGCCCCAGCATTTT; CDR3 protein: CASSEGQPQHF
J gene: TRBJ1-2; clone size: few; V gene: TRBV6-2/TRBV6-3; D gene: .; CDR3 DNA: TGTGCCAGCACCAACTTACCACAGGGTGGCTATGGCTACACCTTC; CDR3 protein: CASTNLPQGGYGYTF
J gene: TRBJ2-2; clone size: few; V gene: TRBV4-1; D gene: .; CDR3 DNA: TGCGCCAGCAGCCATCACCAGGGAATAGGGGGCACCGGGGAGCTGTTTTTT; CDR3 protein: CASSHHQGIGGTGELFF
J gene: TRBJ2-4; clone size: few; V gene: TRBV7-9; D gene: TRBD2; CDR3 DNA: TGTGCCAGCAGCTTAGGGAGAAGCGGGGGTGACATTCAGTACTTC; CDR3 protein: CASSLGRSGGDIQYF
J gene: TRBJ2-3; clone size: many; V gene: TRBV6-1; D gene: .; CDR3 DNA: TGTGCCACCTCTTGGGGTACGCAGTATTTT; CDR3 protein: CATSWGTQYF
J gene: TRBJ1-6; clone size: many; V gene: TRBV15; D gene: .; CDR3 DNA: TGTGCCACCAGCAGAGTGCTGGGTAGCTCCTATAATTCACCCCTCCACTTT; CDR3 protein: CATSRVLGSSYNSPLHF
J gene: TRBJ1-2; clone size: many; V gene: TRBV5-6; D gene: .; CDR3 DNA: TGTGCCAGCGCACGGGGACCGCTAGGGGATGGCTACACCTTC; CDR3 protein: CASARGPLGDGYTF
J gene: TRBJ2-3; clone size: .; V gene: TRBV7-9; D gene: TRBD2; CDR3 DNA: TGTGCCAGCAGCTTGGTACTTATCGGGACTAGCGTTCAGGATACGCAGTATTTT; CDR3 protein: CASSLVLIGTSVQDTQYF
J gene: TRBJ2-3; clone size: many; V gene: TRBV4-2; D gene: .; CDR3 DNA: TGTGCCAGCAGCCAAGGAAAAGGGGCGGCGGAGTCCACAGATACGCAGTATTTT; CDR3 protein: CASSQGKGAAESTDTQYF
J gene: TRBJ2-5; clone size: many; V gene: TRBV4-1; D gene: .; CDR3 DNA: TGCGCCAGCAGCCAACCGGGCCGTGACCAAGAGACCCAGTACTTC; CDR3 protein: CASSQPGRDQETQYF
J gene: TRBJ2-7; clone size: few; V gene: TRBV6-6; D gene: .; CDR3 DNA: TGTGCCAGCAGCCACAAAGTCGAGCAGTACTTC; CDR3 protein: CASSHKVEQYF
J gene: TRBJ1-1; clone size: .; V gene: TRBV5-1; D gene: TRBD1; CDR3 DNA: TGCGCCAGCAGCGCAAATCGACAGGGGGTGGGTTCTGGTTTCTTT; CDR3 protein: CASSANRQGVGSGFF
J gene: TRBJ2-7; clone size: many; V gene: TRBV11-2; D gene: .; CDR3 DNA: TGTGCCAGCAGCCACCCCTACGAGCAGTACTTC; CDR3 protein: CASSHPYEQYF
J gene: TRBJ2-5; clone size: .; V gene: TRBV12-3/TRBV12-4; D gene: TRBD1; CDR3 DNA: TGTGCCAGCAGTTCCCCAGGGGGTGTATGGGAGACCCAGTACTTC; CDR3 protein: CASSSPGGVWETQYF
J gene: TRBJ1-1; clone size: .; V gene: TRBV27; D gene: .; CDR3 DNA: TGTGCCAGCAGTTTATCCTGGTGGTGGGCGGGCGCCACTGAAGCTTTCTTT; CDR3 protein: CASSLSWWWAGATEAFF
J gene: TRBJ2-7; clone size: few; V gene: TRBV5-1; D gene: TRBD1; CDR3 DNA: TGCGCCAGCAGCATCGCTCCCGGGACAGGGGAATGGTACTTC; CDR3 protein: CASSIAPGTGEWYF
J gene: TRBJ2-5; clone size: few; V gene: TRBV18; D gene: .; CDR3 DNA: TGTGCCAGCTCCCAGGACATTCAAGAGACCCAGTACTTC; CDR3 protein: CASSQDIQETQYF
J gene: TRBJ1-1; clone size: few; V gene: TRBV5-4; D gene: .; CDR3 DNA: TGTGCCAGCAGCTTGGTTATGGGGAACACTGAAGCTTTCTTT; CDR3 protein: CASSLVMGNTEAFF
J gene: TRBJ2-3; clone size: few; V gene: TRBV11-2; D gene: .; CDR3 DNA: TGTGCCAGCAGCTTGAGGCGGGATCCCTGGGCAGATACGCAGTATTTT; CDR3 protein: CASSLRRDPWADTQYF
J gene: TRBJ2-5; clone size: .; V gene: TRBV6-2/TRBV6-3; D gene: TRBD1; CDR3 DNA: TGTGCCAGCAGTTCTTACGGACAGGGAGGAGAGACCCAGTACTTC; CDR3 protein: CASSSYGQGGETQYF
J gene: TRBJ1-6; clone size: .; V gene: TRBV27; D gene: TRBD1; CDR3 DNA: TGTGCCAGCAGAACGGGTGGGACAGGCGGTTCACCCCTCCACTTT; CDR3 protein: CASRTGGTGGSPLHF
J gene: TRBJ1-2; clone size: many; V gene: TRBV7-9; D gene: TRBD1; CDR3 DNA: TGTGCCAGCAGCTTACCCGACAGGGAAGGTGGCTACACCTTC; CDR3 protein: CASSLPDREGGYTF
J gene: TRBJ2-3; clone size: .; V gene: TRBV15; D gene: TRBD2; CDR3 DNA: TGTGCCACCAGCTTTAGCGGGGGACAAGGGGATACGCAGTATTTT; CDR3 protein: CATSFSGGQGDTQYF
J gene: TRBJ2-2; clone size: .; V gene: TRBV9; D gene: TRBD2; CDR3 DNA: TGTGCCAGCAGCATTCCGGGACTAGCGGGGGGACGATACAGGCACGGGGAGCTGTTTTTT; CDR3 protein: CASSIPGLAGGRYRHGELFF
J gene: TRBJ2-6; clone size: few; V gene: TRBV20-1; D gene: TRBD1; CDR3 DNA: TGCAGTGCTAGAACAGGGGGAGATGGGGCCAACGTCCTGACTTTC; CDR3 protein: CSARTGGDGANVLTF
J gene: TRBJ2-1; clone size: many; V gene: TRBV15; D gene: TRBD2; CDR3 DNA: TGTGCCACCAGCATTTGGACTAGAATGGATGAGCAGTTCTTC; CDR3 protein: CATSIWTRMDEQFF
J gene: TRBJ2-2; clone size: .; V gene: TRBV20-1; D gene: TRBD1; CDR3 DNA: TGCAGTGCTCTGGACAGGGACACCGGGGAGCTGTTTTTT; CDR3 protein: CSALDRDTGELFF
J gene: TRBJ2-3; clone size: many; V gene: TRBV7-9; D gene: TRBD2; CDR3 DNA: TGTGCCAGCAGCTCGCGGGGGGCAGGTACCGATACGCAGTATTTT; CDR3 protein: CASSSRGAGTDTQYF
J gene: TRBJ1-2; clone size: many; V gene: TRBV6-2/TRBV6-3; D gene: .; CDR3 DNA: TGTGCCAGCACTCAAGGGGGGCCAGCTAACTATGGCTACACCTTC; CDR3 protein: CASTQGGPANYGYTF
J gene: TRBJ2-7; clone size: .; V gene: TRBV29-1; D gene: .; CDR3 DNA: TGCAGCGCGGAAGCCAGGGCCGGCGAGCAGTACTTC; CDR3 protein: CSAEARAGEQYF
J gene: TRBJ2-3; clone size: few; V gene: TRBV3-1; D gene: .; CDR3 DNA: TGTGCCAGCAATGGGCCGGGGCCTAGCACAGATACGCAGTATTTT; CDR3 protein: CASNGPGPSTDTQYF
J gene: TRBJ2-5; clone size: .; V gene: TRBV7-7; D gene: TRBD1; CDR3 DNA: TGTGCCAGTACCCAGGGACAGGGGATGGACCAAGAGACCCAGTACTTC; CDR3 protein: CASTQGQGMDQETQYF
J gene: TRBJ1-1; clone size: few; V gene: TRBV16; D gene: TRBD1; CDR3 DNA: TGTGCCAGCAGGCGACAGGGCAACACTGAAGCTTTCTTT; CDR3 protein: CASRRQGNTEAFF
J gene: TRBJ1-2; clone size: few; V gene: TRBV29-1; D gene: .; CDR3 DNA: TGCAGCGTTGAATTCCCTAACTATGGCTACACCTTC; CDR3 protein: CSVEFPNYGYTF
J gene: TRBJ1-2; clone size: .; V gene: TRBV7-2; D gene: .; CDR3 DNA: TGTGCCAGCAGACAAGGGGGAGTAGGGTTTAACTATGGCTACACCTTC; CDR3 protein: CASRQGGVGFNYGYTF
J gene: TRBJ1-1; clone size: .; V gene: TRBV6-5; D gene: TRBD1; CDR3 DNA: TGTGCCAGCCAGGTATGGACAGGGATAGGCACTGAAGCTTTCTTT; CDR3 protein: CASQVWTGIGTEAFF
J gene: TRBJ2-3; clone size: few; V gene: TRBV6-5; D gene: TRBD2; CDR3 DNA: TGTGCCAGCAATCGGCGGGGGGGCGCCGATACGCAGTATTTT; CDR3 protein: CASNRRGGADTQYF
J gene: TRBJ1-4; clone size: few; V gene: TRBV4-3; D gene: .; CDR3 DNA: TGCGCCAGCAGCAAAGGGCGATCAACTAATGAAAAACTGTTTTTT; CDR3 protein: CASSKGRSTNEKLFF
J gene: TRBJ2-6; clone size: .; V gene: TRBV6-5; D gene: .; CDR3 DNA: TGTGCCAGCAGCCTCTGGGAGGGGGGGGACTCCGGGGCCAACGTCCTGACTTTC; CDR3 protein: CASSLWEGGDSGANVLTF
J gene: TRBJ2-3; clone size: few; V gene: TRBV5-4; D gene: TRBD1; CDR3 DNA: TGTGCCAGCAGCTTTCCGGACAGGGGGCCAGATACGCAGTATTTT; CDR3 protein: CASSFPDRGPDTQYF